The 32 T cell receptor beta chains listed next were all sequenced from one sample in a study of shared clonotypes between healthy human individuals. Some clones are missing from TCRdb's copy, which holds only in-frame ones; the method was immunoSEQ multiplex PCR. This sample carries roughly 2,300,000 clones, 85% to 95% of them seen once, and the ten largest clones take roughly 0.34%. Sample: naive CD4+ T cells from PBMCs. This sample's subset: CD45RA+ positively selected. Receptors were obtained from a man aged 18 to 29 in good health. Some clones in this sample may be carry-over from other donors' samples.

The CDR3 DNA follows: TGTGCCAGCAGGAGGGGGCAGGGCCCGTACGAGCAGTACTTC. Encoded protein: CASRRGQGPYEQYF. V is TRBV6-6 and J is TRBJ2-7; 7 bases match TRBD1. Unmatched junction bases numbered 9, after V lost 6 bases and J lost 4 bases. CDR3 length: 14 amino acids. Per the germline V gene, CDR1 is MNHNY and CDR2 is SVGAGI (reference sequence).

The chain carries TRBV7-2 and TRBJ2-7, with TRBD1 matching 7 bases. Germline loops: CDR1 SGHTA, CDR2 FQGNSA. This CDR3 is 15 amino acids long. Trimming removed 3 bases from V and 3 bases from J; junction bases left unmatched: 8. CDR3 bases: TGTGCCAGCAGCTTCGACAGGGCGGTCATCTACGAGCAGTACTTC. Translation: CASSFDRAVIYEQYF.

The chain uses TRBV5-1 and TRBJ1-6; tentative D call: TRBD1 (5 bases). V gave up 4 bases and J gave up 10 bases, with 18 bases separating them. The germline V gene encodes CDR1 SGHRS and CDR2 YFSETQ. There are 15 residues in the CDR3. The CDR3 DNA reads as TGCGCCAGCAGCGAGAACGGGGACGGCATCTCACCCCTCCACTTT. It encodes CASSENGDGISPLHF.

This clone was recorded only once. The chain links TRBV7-2 to TRBJ2-2; 9 nucleotides align to TRBD2. CDR3 length: 16 residues. Germline lookup yields CDR1 SGHTA and CDR2 FQGNSA. V was pared by 3 bases and J by 4 bases, with 6 bases of the junction left unmatched. CDR3 DNA: TGTGCCAGCAGCTTTCAGCGGGGGGTGACCACCGGGGAGCTGTTTTTT. Translated: CASSFQRGVTTGELFF.

The genes are TRBV29-1 and TRBJ2-7, with D tentatively TRBD2 (5 bases). Germline V gene sequence: CDR1 SQVTM, CDR2 ANQGSEA. The CDR3 extends over 14 amino acids. Between the trimmed V and J ends, which lost 6 bases and 4 bases, there was a span of 19 bases. This chain's CDR3 is CSVTPTRRSYEQYF. CDR3 bases: TGCAGCGTCACTCCCACGCGGAGGTCATACGAGCAGTACTTC.

The rearrangement joins TRBV11-2 to TRBJ2-3; no firm D call. V lost 4 bases and J 6 bases, leaving 14 bases between the germline ends. The germline V gene has CDR1 SGHAT and CDR2 FQNNGV. This CDR3 contains 14 residues. CDR3 nucleotide sequence: TGTGCCAGCAGCTCCCTTACTGGTTGGGATACGCAGTATTTT. Translated, it gives CASSSLTGWDTQYF.

The CDR3 nucleotides are TGCAGCGTCAGGACGGGGGTCCAAGAGACCCAGTACTTC. It yields the protein CSVRTGVQETQYF. The V gene is TRBV29-1, the J gene TRBJ2-5; TRBD2 is a possible D gene (6 bases). Germline CDR1 SQVTM, CDR2 ANQGSEA. This CDR3 comprises 13 residues. V was cut by 6 bases and J by 1 base, with 12 bases left in between.

The chain recombines TRBV28 with TRBJ2-3; a possible D gene is TRBD1 (5 bases). The CDR3 consists of 15 residues. The V gene lost 6 bases and the J gene lost 2 bases, with 15 bases spanning the gap. CDR1 is MDHEN and CDR2 is SYDVKM in the germline V gene. The CDR3, as DNA: TGTGCCAGCAGGCAGGGTGGCTCAGCCACAGATACGCAGTATTTT. It is translated as CASRQGGSATDTQYF.

V gene TRBV28 combines with J gene TRBJ1-2; 9 bases align to TRBD1. The V and J ends lost 7 bases and 10 bases, in that order; junction bases with no gene match: 13. Germline V gives CDR1 MDHEN, CDR2 SYDVKM. CDR3 length: 14 amino acids. The CDR3 is CASTGQGKWDDYTF. The CDR3 nucleotides are TGTGCCAGCACCGGACAGGGGAAGTGGGATGACTACACCTTC.

The chain employs TRBV18 and TRBJ2-3; D is perhaps TRBD1 or TRBD2 (5 bases each). Trimming shortened V by 0 bases and J by 1 base, and 11 bases separated the two germline ends. Germline V CDR1 and CDR2: KGHSH, LQKENI. The CDR3 totals 16 residues. The CDR3 reads CASSPPRLGGTDTQYF. The CDR3 bases are TGTGCCAGCTCACCACCAAGGCTGGGGGGCACAGATACGCAGTATTTT.

The chain couples TRBV7-7 to TRBJ2-1; 12 bases line up with TRBD2. Germline V gives CDR1 SSHAT, CDR2 FNYEAQ (reference sequence). This CDR3 is built from 21 residues. The J segment lost 0 bases and the V segment lost 1 base, leaving 13 bases of the junction unmatched. CDR3 DNA: TGTGCCAGCAGCTTAGGGGCTAGCGGGAGGGCCCGGGAGAACTCCTACAATGAGCAGTTCTTC. Protein product: CASSLGASGRARENSYNEQFF.

The chain recombines TRBV10-3 with TRBJ2-7; the match to TRBD2 covers 10 bases. The CDR3 loop spans 15 amino acids. The V gene end was trimmed by 4 bases and the J gene end by 1 base; junction bases not matched to a gene: 4. Germline assignment: CDR1 ENHRY and CDR2 SYGVKD. The CDR3 sequence: CAISGLAGVSYEQYF. CDR3 in DNA: TGTGCCATCAGTGGGCTAGCGGGAGTGTCCTACGAGCAGTACTTC.

V and J are TRBV4-3 and TRBJ1-1; D may be TRBD1 (6 bases). CDR1 is LGHNA, CDR2 YSLEER, per germline. The CDR3 runs to 14 residues. Trimming stripped 4 bases from V and 2 bases from J, with 11 bases between. The CDR3 region has the DNA TGCGCCAGCAGCCGTTCGACAGGAAACACTGAAGCTTTCTTT. Translating gives CASSRSTGNTEAFF.

The V and J genes are TRBV30 and TRBJ2-3, with D perhaps matching TRBD1 (5 bases). This CDR3 is built from 14 residues. The germline V gene has CDR1 GTSNPN and CDR2 SVGIG (reference sequence). V was trimmed by 3 bases and J by 6 bases, leaving 16 bases between them. CDR3 sequence: CAWSEQVVPDTQYF. The CDR3 DNA is TGTGCCTGGAGCGAACAGGTTGTCCCGGATACGCAGTATTTT.

The V gene is TRBV10-2, the J gene TRBJ2-2, with D perhaps matching TRBD1 or TRBD2 (5 bases each). The CDR3 runs to 15 residues. CDR1 and CDR2 from the germline V gene are WSHSY and SAAADI. The V end lost 8 bases, the J end lost 4 bases, and 17 bases lay between the germline ends. The CDR3 protein is CASGQWDGITGELFF. The CDR3 DNA is TGCGCCAGCGGTCAGTGGGACGGCATCACCGGGGAGCTGTTTTTT.

This sequence joins TRBV6-5 and TRBJ2-7; D not certain. Deletions cut 0 bases from V and 2 bases from J, with 14 bases between. CDR1 and CDR2 from the germline V gene are MNHEY and SVGAGI. This CDR3 comprises 16 residues. CDR3 bases: TGTGCCAGCAGTTACTCGAGAAGGGTAGGAGCCTACGAGCAGTACTTC. It translates to CASSYSRRVGAYEQYF.

This chain uses TRBV5-6 with TRBJ1-4, with 7 nucleotides matching TRBD1. J was trimmed by 8 bases and V by 3 bases; bases with no gene match: 7. CDR1 and CDR2 (germline): SGHDT, YYEEEE. The CDR3 has 14 residues. The CDR3 sequence is CASSSTGTREKLFF. CDR3 DNA sequence: TGTGCCAGCAGCTCGACAGGGACTCGGGAAAAACTGTTTTTT.

The genes are TRBV29-1 and TRBJ2-3; D is unresolved. The CDR3 is 13 amino acids. The V and J ends lost 5 bases and 2 bases respectively, with 11 bases between them. Germline values: CDR1 SQVTM, CDR2 ANQGSEA. In DNA form, the CDR3 reads TGCAGCGTTATAGGTCGGACCACAGATACGCAGTATTTT. Translation gives CSVIGRTTDTQYF.

CDR3 loop: CASSQSRTSVDNEQFF. Here the CDR3 DNA reads TGTGCCAGCAGCCAATCCAGGACTAGCGTTGACAATGAGCAGTTCTTC. J is TRBJ2-1 and V is TRBV16; TRBD2 matches 9 bases. Trimming cost V 0 bases and J 5 bases; bases outside gene matches: 5. Germline assignment: CDR1 KGHSY and CDR2 FQNENV. This CDR3 has 16 residues.

The rearrangement uses TRBV28 and TRBJ1-1; 11 nucleotides align to TRBD1. Germline lookup yields CDR1 MDHEN and CDR2 SYDVKM. The V gene end was trimmed by 4 bases and the J gene end by 4 bases; junction bases not matched to a gene: 11. This CDR3 region has 17 residues. In DNA, the CDR3 is TGTGCCAGCAGTTACGGACAGGGGGCAAGGTGGGGCACTGAAGCTTTCTTT. Protein: CASSYGQGARWGTEAFF.

This sequence joins TRBV30 and TRBJ2-3, with 9 positions matching TRBD2. The CDR3 covers 15 residues. V shed 3 bases, J shed 5 bases, and the junction held 9 bases outside the gene matches. Germline values: CDR1 GTSNPN, CDR2 SVGIG (reference sequence). The CDR3 sequence is CAWSARGRAQDTQYF. The CDR3 DNA is TGTGCCTGGAGCGCCCGCGGGAGGGCCCAAGATACGCAGTATTTT. Complete variable domain (other parts from reference TRBV30 and TRBJ2-3): SQTIHQWPATLVQPVGSPLSLECTVEGTSNPNLYWYRQAAGRGLQLLFYSVGIGQISSEVPQNLSASRPQDRQFILSSKKLLLSDSGFYLCAWSARGRAQDTQYFGPGTRLTVL.

Comment on this clone: The same CDR3 is also encoded by other DNA sequences in this sample. The V gene is TRBV28, the J gene TRBJ2-4; 9 bases match TRBD1. CDR1 is MDHEN, CDR2 SYDVKM, per germline. V trimming: 6 bases; J trimming: 6 bases; junction bases outside the gene matches: 3. The CDR3 extends over 13 amino acids. CDR3 in amino acids: CASRGQGRNIQYF. CDR3 coding DNA: TGTGCCAGCAGGGGACAGGGACGAAACATTCAGTACTTC.

The chain combines TRBV5-1 with TRBJ2-5, with D perhaps TRBD2 (6 bases). This CDR3 has 13 amino acids. V was cut by 7 bases and J by 0 bases, with 10 bases left in between. Per the germline V gene, CDR1 is SGHRS and CDR2 is YFSETQ. The CDR3 DNA sequence: TGCGCCAGCGCACGGGGGTACCAAGAGACCCAGTACTTC. Its protein is CASARGYQETQYF.

This rearrangement joins TRBV19 to TRBJ2-3; 7 nucleotides match TRBD1. The germline V gene encodes CDR1 LNHDA and CDR2 SQIVND (reference sequence). There are 14 residues in the CDR3. With V trimmed by 8 bases and J by 2 bases, 7 bases remained unmatched. CDR3 region: CASRRTGHTDTQYF. CDR3 sequence (DNA): TGTGCCAGTCGGCGGACAGGCCACACAGATACGCAGTATTTT. Combining the CDR3 with reference TRBV19 and TRBJ2-3 gives the whole variable domain DGGITQSPKYLFRKEGQNVTLSCEQNLNHDAMYWYRQDPGQGLRLIYYSQIVNDFQKGDIAEGYSVSREKKESFPLTVTSAQKNPTAFYLCASRRTGHTDTQYFGPGTRLTVL.

The chain recombines TRBV28 with TRBJ2-7; 15 bases line up with TRBD2. CDR1 is MDHEN and CDR2 is SYDVKM in the germline V gene. With 5 bases clipped from V and 7 bases from J, the junction kept 3 bases outside the gene matches. CDR3 length equals 14 residues. The CDR3 sequence: CASSRTSGRGEQYF. The CDR3 region has the DNA TGTGCCAGCAGTCGGACTAGCGGGAGGGGAGAGCAGTACTTC.

The chain carries TRBV10-1 and TRBJ1-4; D is ambiguous. The CDR3 covers 15 residues. V lost 2 bases and J 1 base, leaving 8 bases between the germline ends. Germline V gives CDR1 WNHNN, CDR2 SYGVQD (reference sequence). The CDR3 region is CASSEGTGTNEKLFF. As DNA, the CDR3 is TGCGCCAGCAGTGAGGGTACGGGAACTAATGAAAAACTGTTTTTT.

V gene TRBV6-1 combines with J gene TRBJ2-1, with D maybe TRBD1 (6 bases). The V and J ends lost 10 bases and 9 bases respectively, with 25 bases between them. The CDR3 loop spans 15 amino acids. Germline V gene lookup returns CDR1 MNHNS and CDR2 SASEGT. The chain's CDR3 is CATQTQGLWQGEQFF. CDR3 coding DNA: TGTGCCACCCAAACACAGGGTCTGTGGCAGGGTGAGCAGTTCTTC.

V gene TRBV4-2 combines with J gene TRBJ2-1, with 11 bases matching TRBD2. This CDR3 spans 16 amino acids. Trimming cost V 3 bases and J 10 bases; bases outside gene matches: 11. CDR1 is LGHNA and CDR2 is YNFKEQ in the germline V gene. DNA for the CDR3: TGTGCCAGCAGCCAGGAACTAGCGGGAGTATTAGGGGAGCAGTTCTTC. Amino acid sequence: CASSQELAGVLGEQFF.

A single count supports this clone. The rearrangement joins TRBV30 to TRBJ1-2; D uncertain. Per the germline V gene, CDR1 is GTSNPN and CDR2 is SVGIG (reference sequence). V was trimmed by 0 bases and J by 6 bases, leaving 5 bases between them. This CDR3 spans 11 amino acids. DNA of the CDR3: TGTGCCTGGAGTGTACTAGATGGCTACACCTTC. This gives the protein CAWSVLDGYTF.

On this clone: A read error may be the cause here, since a much bigger clone is one base away. The same CDR3 is also encoded by other DNA sequences in this sample. This chain connects TRBV7-8 to TRBJ1-1; D unresolved. This CDR3 has 13 residues. V lost 1 base and J 1 base, leaving 4 bases between the germline ends. Looked up from germline, CDR1 is SGHVS and CDR2 is FQNEAQ. CDR3 DNA sequence: TGTGCCAGCAGCTTAGGGCGGAACACTGAAGCTTTCTTT. Encoded protein: CASSLGRNTEAFF.

The V call is TRBV7-2, the J call TRBJ2-7; D may be TRBD2 (5 bases). Per germline, CDR1 SGHTA and CDR2 FQGNSA. CDR3 length: 15 residues. Between the trimmed V and J ends, which lost 0 bases and 0 bases, there was a span of 9 bases. The chain's CDR3 is CASSLATGSSYEQYF. In DNA form, the CDR3 reads TGTGCCAGCAGCTTAGCGACGGGAAGCTCCTACGAGCAGTACTTC.

The J gene is TRBJ2-4, the V gene TRBV27, with D possibly TRBD1 on 5 matching bases. V lost 5 bases, J lost 0 bases, and 11 bases lay in between. This CDR3 region has 15 residues. The germline CDR1 and CDR2 sequences are MNHEY and SMNVEV (reference sequence). CDR3 sequence: CASSPDRLAKNIQYF. Written as DNA, the CDR3 is TGTGCCAGCAGTCCCGACAGACTAGCCAAAAACATTCAGTACTTC.